This T cell receptor (beta chain) came from a study of identical twins. Notes on the study in general: Model-predicted out-of-frame TCR alpha sharing fell below observed values in monozygotic twins.

A universal primer site was created by template switching, with the cDNA bearing unique molecular identifiers. TCRdb used MiXCR to reprocess the 5' RACE reads, holding one entry per CDR3 protein. The data show 400,000 to 650,000 distinct CDR3 sequences, roughly a fifth seen once. The CDR3 has 17 amino acids. Germline CDR1 reads SGHVS; CDR2 reads FQNEAQ. Deletions cut 10 bases from V and 7 bases from J, with 29 bases between. This clonotype showed up just a few times. Its antigen remains unknown. The same data also contributed to another study, on T cells expressing NK-cell markers. That paper notes: Where four donors were concerned, these clonotypes also led the CD3+CD56-NKG2C+ fraction.

The source material was CD4+ T cells sorted from blood. This chain uses TRBV7-8 with TRBJ2-1; tentative D call: TRBD2 (6 bases). The receptor's source is a woman aged 18-29 years in good health. CDR3 protein: CATEIGAFGGVVNEQFF. CDR3 coding DNA: TGTGCCACCGAGATAGGGGCGTTCGGGGGAGTGGTTAATGAGCAGTTCTTC.